Each of the 30 T cell receptor beta chains below was sequenced from the same sample in a study of response to subunit inactivated influenza vaccine. Each CDR3 protein gets one entry after TCRdb re-called the RT-PCR reads with MiXCR. The sample consists of hundreds of thousands of distinct CDR3 sequences, roughly 13% of them appearing once. The sequencing here drew on PBMCs from blood, taken 14 to 15 days before vaccination. All receptors derive from a man aged 50 to 60 who received an inactivated influenza vaccine.

This clonotype was counted only a few times. This sequence joins TRBV11-2 and TRBJ1-1; the match to TRBD1 covers 7 bases. The CDR3 covers 13 residues. V gave up 2 bases and J gave up 7 bases; unmatched junction bases: 4. CDR1 is SGHAT, CDR2 FQNNGV, per germline. CDR3 bases: TGTGCCAGCAGCTTAAAGAGGGGGCTTGAAGCTTTCTTT. Protein: CASSLKRGLEAFF.

This chain connects TRBV3-1 to TRBJ2-3; a possible D gene is TRBD1 (8 bases). This CDR3 is built from 14 residues. The V and J ends lost 2 bases and 6 bases respectively, with 12 bases between them. Germline loops: CDR1 LGHDT, CDR2 YNNKEL (reference sequence). The CDR3 sequence: CASSQTGGADTQYF. The CDR3 bases are TGTGCCAGCAGCCAAACAGGGGGGGCGGATACGCAGTATTTT.

This clonotype was counted many times. The CDR3 region is CASSNRDRELIETQYF. DNA of the CDR3: TGTGCCAGCAGCAACCGGGACAGGGAATTGATTGAGACCCAGTACTTC. The J gene is TRBJ2-5, the V gene TRBV7-9, with 9 bases aligning to TRBD1. V lost 5 bases and J lost 5; bases outside the gene matches: 12. Germline V gene lookup returns CDR1 SEHNR and CDR2 FQNEAQ (reference sequence). CDR3 length equals 16 residues.

The table lists this clonotype with a few counts. The chain links TRBV3-1 to TRBJ2-3, with a weak D call TRBD2 (5 bases). V lost 0 bases to trimming and J lost 7 bases, with 8 bases between them. The CDR3 contains 13 residues. Germline CDR1 is LGHDT and CDR2 is YNNKEL (reference sequence). In nucleotides, the CDR3 is TGTGCCAGCAGCCAAGACGGAGGTTATACGCAGTATTTT. This codes for CASSQDGGYTQYF.

This clonotype has a count of ten or more. The V call is TRBV10-3, the J call TRBJ2-2, with 9 positions matching TRBD1. V lost 10 bases, J lost 5 bases, and 17 bases stayed unmatched. Germline-derived CDR1 and CDR2 are ENHRY and SYGVKD. This CDR3 has 17 residues. The CDR3 spells CATRLGQGVSGTGELFF. The CDR3 DNA reads as TGTGCCACGCGTCTGGGACAGGGTGTCAGTGGTACCGGGGAGCTGTTTTTT.

This clonotype occurred many times. The chain employs TRBV28 and TRBJ2-3, with 7 bases fitting TRBD2. V shed 6 bases, J shed 4 bases, and the junction held 7 bases outside the gene matches. Germline CDR1 and CDR2: MDHEN and SYDVKM. The CDR3 spans 14 residues. The CDR3 coding sequence is TGTGCCAGCAGCCTCCGGGGAGGGCCAGATACGCAGTATTTT. Amino acids: CASSLRGGPDTQYF.

This clonotype was found a few times. The CDR3 is CASSLLGGGTDEQFF. The CDR3, as DNA: TGTGCCAGCAGCTTATTAGGGGGGGGGACCGATGAGCAGTTCTTC. The rearrangement links TRBV7-9 to TRBJ2-1, with a tentative D call TRBD2 (7 bases). From germline, CDR1 is SEHNR and CDR2 FQNEAQ (reference sequence). The V end was cut by 2 bases, the J end by 8 bases, with 16 bases between. The CDR3 runs 15 residues.

This clonotype has a handful of counts. The chain carries TRBV2 and TRBJ2-1; the D call may be TRBD1 or TRBD2 (5 bases each). V lost 5 bases, J lost 10 bases, and 15 bases lay in between. The germline CDR1 and CDR2 sequences are SNHLY and FYNNEI. The CDR3 is 13 amino acids. CDR3 amino acids: CASSWDGPKEQFF. In DNA form, the CDR3 reads TGTGCCAGCAGTTGGGACGGCCCCAAGGAGCAGTTCTTC.

There are a few counts of this clonotype. The chain is built from TRBV27 and TRBJ2-1; D remains ambiguous. The CDR3 contains 13 residues. Deletions cut 1 base from V and 7 bases from J, with 8 bases between. From germline, CDR1 is MNHEY and CDR2 SMNVEV (reference sequence). The CDR3 loop reads CASSLWPQNEQFF. The CDR3 DNA reads as TGTGCCAGCAGTTTATGGCCGCAAAATGAGCAGTTCTTC.

This clonotype was counted only a few times. The chain couples TRBV5-1 to TRBJ2-7, with D perhaps being TRBD1 or TRBD2 (6 bases each). Trimming pared 3 bases from V and 3 bases from J, leaving 13 bases between. CDR3 length equals 14 residues. Germline loops: CDR1 SGHRS, CDR2 YFSETQ. DNA for the CDR3: TGCGCCAGCAGCTCCGGGGGCAGCCTCTACGAGCAGTACTTC. Translated: CASSSGGSLYEQYF.

This clonotype was observed at least ten times. The chain combines TRBV27 with TRBJ2-1; TRBD2 might be the D (6 bases). Germline CDR1 MNHEY, CDR2 SMNVEV (reference sequence). With 6 bases removed from V and 0 bases from J, the gap between germline ends came to 12 bases. The CDR3 loop spans 15 amino acids. CDR3 region: CASRGLQSSYNEQFF. The CDR3 nucleotides are TGTGCCAGCAGGGGACTCCAGAGCTCCTACAATGAGCAGTTCTTC.

This clonotype came up a few times. The J gene is TRBJ1-2, the V gene TRBV6-2 or TRBV6-3, with D unresolved. Germline V gene sequence: CDR1 MNHEY, CDR2 SVGEGT. V lost 2 bases and J 4 bases, leaving 5 bases between the germline ends. The CDR3 totals 12 residues. The CDR3 sequence: CASSYRTYGYTF. Written as DNA, the CDR3 is TGTGCCAGCAGTTACCGGACCTATGGCTACACCTTC.

This clonotype was counted between two and nine times. This sequence joins TRBV12-3 or TRBV12-4 and TRBJ2-1; a weak D match, TRBD2 (6 bases). CDR3 length equals 12 residues. Trimming pared 1 base from V and 16 bases from J, leaving 14 bases between. The CDR3 loop reads CASSLVGTVQFF. In DNA form, the CDR3 reads TGTGCCAGCAGTTTAGTTGGGACTGTCCAATTCTTC.

V is TRBV4-3 and J is TRBJ1-5, with 7 bases aligning to TRBD1. After removal of 0 bases from V and 7 bases from J, the junction contained 6 bases not matched to a gene. CDR3 length: 15 amino acids. In germline, CDR1 is LGHNA, CDR2 YSLEER. CDR3 loop: CASSQDFRGEQPQHF. CDR3 in DNA: TGCGCCAGCAGCCAAGATTTCAGGGGGGAACAGCCCCAGCATTTT.

This sequence joins TRBV20-1 and TRBJ2-5, with D perhaps TRBD1 or TRBD2 (5 bases each). The length of the CDR3 is 16 residues. Trimming shortened V by 5 bases and J by 9 bases, and 28 bases separated the two germline ends. The germline gives CDR1 DFQATT, CDR2 SNEGSKA (reference sequence). The CDR3 nucleotides are TGCAGTGCTCTCCCAACCACCTCGGGGTCTAAGGGGCCCCAGTACTTC. It codes for CSALPTTSGSKGPQYF.

The chain carries TRBV7-9 and TRBJ2-7, with 7 nucleotides matching TRBD1. The ends lost 1 base at V and 13 bases at J; junction bases unmatched: 7. Germline V gene data show CDR1 as SEHNR and CDR2 as FQNEAQ (reference sequence). The CDR3 contains 12 residues. CDR3 coding DNA: TGTGCCAGCAGCTTAGGCCGGGACAGTAGATACTTC. It translates to CASSLGRDSRYF. Combining the CDR3 with reference TRBV7-9 and TRBJ2-7 gives the whole variable domain DTGVSQNPRHKITKRGQNVTFRCDPISEHNRLYWYRQTLGQGPEFLTYFQNEAQLEKSRLLSDRFSAERPKGSFSTLEIQRTEQGDSAMYLCASSLGRDSRYFGPGTRLTVT.

The genes are TRBV2 and TRBJ2-7; weak D call: TRBD2 (6 bases). Looked up from germline, CDR1 is SNHLY and CDR2 is FYNNEI. This CDR3 has 13 residues. Trimming stripped 6 bases from V and 3 bases from J, with 12 bases between. The CDR3 DNA is TGTGCCAGCAGCTTGGGGGAGGTCTACGAGCAGTACTTC. Translation: CASSLGEVYEQYF.

J is TRBJ2-1 and V is TRBV20-1; the match to TRBD2 covers 10 bases. Germline lookup yields CDR1 DFQATT and CDR2 SNEGSKA (reference sequence). V lost 3 bases and J lost 5; bases outside the gene matches: 7. There are 15 residues in the CDR3. The CDR3 DNA reads as TGCAGTGCTAGTACCGGGACTAGCGTCCACAATGAGCAGTTCTTC. It is translated as CSASTGTSVHNEQFF.

This clonotype was seen only a few times. J is TRBJ2-3 and V is TRBV12-3 or TRBV12-4, with D hard to call. The CDR3 spans 14 residues. The V and J ends lost 8 bases and 3 bases respectively, with 15 bases between them. The CDR3 sequence is CASSRPESTDTQYF. In nucleotides, the CDR3 is TGTGCCAGCTCCAGACCGGAGTCGACAGATACGCAGTATTTT.

The chain joins TRBV20-1 to TRBJ2-4; D might be TRBD1 (5 bases). Trimming cost V 0 bases and J 3 bases, with 12 bases left between them. From germline, CDR1 is DFQATT and CDR2 SNEGSKA (reference sequence). The CDR3 sequence is 15 residues long. The CDR3 bases are TGCAGTGCTAGAGATCAGGGTTTCGTCAAAAACATTCAGTACTTC. Its translation: CSARDQGFVKNIQYF.

This rearrangement joins TRBV7-2 to TRBJ2-2; 8 bases fit TRBD2. Per germline, CDR1 SGHTA and CDR2 FQGNSA. This CDR3 comprises 15 residues. The J segment lost 5 bases and the V segment lost 5 bases, leaving 7 bases of the junction unmatched. Here the CDR3 DNA reads TGTGCCAGCAGCCCCGGGGGGGCCGAGACCGGGGAGCTGTTTTTT. Its protein is CASSPGGAETGELFF.

Concerning this clonotype itself: One junction end disagrees with the germline gene, perhaps due to a read error. This chain joins TRBV7-9 and TRBJ2-5; TRBD1 matches 10 bases. The germline V gene has CDR1 SEHNR and CDR2 FQNEAQ (reference sequence). This CDR3 comprises 15 residues. CDR3 region: CAGSRGTGVEETQYF. The CDR3 nucleotides read TGTGCCGGCAGCCGCGGGACAGGGGTGGAGGAGACCCAGTACTTC.

This clonotype occurred a few times. The chain combines TRBV28 with TRBJ2-1, with D perhaps matching TRBD1 (6 bases). This CDR3 comprises 16 residues. Trimming left V 6 bases short and J 2 bases short, with 17 bases between. CDR1 MDHEN and CDR2 SYDVKM come from the germline V gene. The CDR3 here is CASSSFVGATYNEQFF. The CDR3 DNA follows: TGTGCCAGCAGCTCTTTTGTGGGGGCAACCTACAATGAGCAGTTCTTC.

The rearrangement joins TRBV7-9 to TRBJ1-2; the D gene is possibly TRBD1 (5 bases). This CDR3 has 17 amino acids. The V gene's germline CDR1 is SEHNR and CDR2 FQNEAQ (reference sequence). V lost 5 bases and J lost 1, with 20 bases in between. CDR3 loop: CASSPPRGGAVNYGYTF. CDR3 in DNA: TGTGCCAGCAGCCCCCCTCGTGGAGGGGCCGTTAACTATGGCTACACCTTC.

Only a few counts were recorded for this clonotype. The V call is TRBV5-1, the J call TRBJ2-5; 16 bases line up with TRBD2. V dropped 1 base and J dropped 5; count of bases not matched to a gene: 8. The CDR3 totals 18 residues. Germline V gene data show CDR1 as SGHRS and CDR2 as YFSETQ. CDR3 loop: CASSLRGTSGGAPETQYF. Here the CDR3 DNA reads TGCGCCAGCAGCTTGAGAGGGACTAGCGGGGGGGCCCCGGAGACCCAGTACTTC.

The chain combines TRBV5-1 with TRBJ2-7; 7 positions match TRBD2. Germline-derived CDR1 and CDR2 are SGHRS and YFSETQ. The CDR3 loop spans 15 amino acids. J gave up 0 bases and V 0 bases, and 3 bases lay outside the gene matches. The DNA for the CDR3 is TGCGCCAGCAGCTTGGGGGACTATACCTCCTACGAGCAGTACTTC. As protein: CASSLGDYTSYEQYF.

The rearrangement uses TRBV20-1 and TRBJ2-7; 11 bases are shared with TRBD2. This CDR3 contains 14 residues. Looked up from germline, CDR1 is DFQATT and CDR2 is SNEGSKA (reference sequence). The V segment lost 5 bases and the J segment 4 bases; nucleotides outside the gene matches: 7. The CDR3 DNA reads as TGCAGTGCTGCAACTAGCGGGAGATCATACGAGCAGTACTTC. Encoded protein: CSAATSGRSYEQYF.

The V and J genes are TRBV20-1 and TRBJ2-7; a weak D match, TRBD1 (5 bases). CDR1 and CDR2 (germline): DFQATT, SNEGSKA (reference sequence). With 3 bases removed from V and 4 bases from J, the gap between germline ends came to 13 bases. CDR3 length: 13 amino acids. CDR3 sequence: CSASEGARYEQYF. The CDR3 nucleotides are TGCAGTGCTAGTGAAGGGGCGCGGTACGAGCAGTACTTC.

This clonotype has a handful of counts. The chain employs TRBV10-3 and TRBJ2-3; TRBD1 is a possible D gene (5 bases). Germline CDR1 reads ENHRY; CDR2 reads SYGVKD. This CDR3 contains 12 residues. V was cut by 8 bases and J by 0 bases, with 6 bases left in between. The CDR3 sequence is CAIQGSTDTQYF. The CDR3 region has the DNA TGTGCCATCCAGGGTAGCACAGATACGCAGTATTTT.

The rearrangement uses TRBV5-4 and TRBJ2-7; 10 bases match TRBD2. After removal of 4 bases from V and 7 bases from J, the junction contained 14 bases not matched to a gene. Germline V gene sequence: CDR1 SGHNT, CDR2 YYREEE (reference sequence). The CDR3 has 16 amino acids. CDR3 nucleotides: TGTGCCAGCAGCCGCGCGTTGGCTAGCGGGAGAGGGGAGCAGTACTTC. Residues: CASSRALASGRGEQYF.